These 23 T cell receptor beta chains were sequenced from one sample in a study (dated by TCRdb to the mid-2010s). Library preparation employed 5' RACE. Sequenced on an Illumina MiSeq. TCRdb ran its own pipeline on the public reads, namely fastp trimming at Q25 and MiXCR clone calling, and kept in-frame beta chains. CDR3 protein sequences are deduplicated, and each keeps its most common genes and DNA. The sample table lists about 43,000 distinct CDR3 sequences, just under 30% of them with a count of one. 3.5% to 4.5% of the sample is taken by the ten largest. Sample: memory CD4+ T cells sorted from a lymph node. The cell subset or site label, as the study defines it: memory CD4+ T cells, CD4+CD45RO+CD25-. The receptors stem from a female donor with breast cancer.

The CDR3 here is CASSQDLPGPETQYF. In DNA, the CDR3 is TGTGCCAGCAGCCAAGATCTTCCGGGACCGGAGACCCAGTACTTC. This chain joins TRBV3-1 and TRBJ2-5, with D perhaps given as TRBD1 or TRBD2 (5 bases each). This CDR3 region has 15 residues. V was trimmed by 0 bases and J by 5 bases, leaving 13 bases between them. Germline CDR1 LGHDT, CDR2 YNNKEL (reference sequence).

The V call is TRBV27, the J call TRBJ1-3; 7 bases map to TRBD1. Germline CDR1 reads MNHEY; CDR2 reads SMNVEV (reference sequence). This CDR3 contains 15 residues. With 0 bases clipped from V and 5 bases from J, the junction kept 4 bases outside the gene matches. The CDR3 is CASSLSGGRRNTIYF. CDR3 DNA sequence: TGTGCCAGCAGTTTATCAGGGGGCAGGAGAAACACCATATATTTT.

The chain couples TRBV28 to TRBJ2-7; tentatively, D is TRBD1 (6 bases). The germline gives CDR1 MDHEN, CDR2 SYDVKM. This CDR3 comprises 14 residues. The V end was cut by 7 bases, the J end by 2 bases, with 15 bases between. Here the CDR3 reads CASKKVGAAYEQYF. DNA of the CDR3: TGTGCCAGCAAAAAAGTGGGGGCGGCCTACGAGCAGTACTTC.

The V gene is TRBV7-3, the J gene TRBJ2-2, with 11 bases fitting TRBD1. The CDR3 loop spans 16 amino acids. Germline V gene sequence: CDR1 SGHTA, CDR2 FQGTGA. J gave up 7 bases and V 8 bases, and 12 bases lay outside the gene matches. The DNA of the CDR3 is TGTGCCAGCGGCACCTCCGGACAGGGGGCTGGCGGGGAGCTGTTTTTT. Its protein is CASGTSGQGAGGELFF.

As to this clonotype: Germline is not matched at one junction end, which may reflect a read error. The CDR3 bases are TGTGCCAGCACACTACAAGGGATCACCGGGGAGCTGTTCTTT. Its protein is CASTLQGITGELFF. The V and J genes are TRBV7-9 and TRBJ2-2; TRBD2 might be the D (5 bases). The CDR3 runs 14 residues. Germline CDR1 is SEHNR and CDR2 is FQNEAQ (reference sequence).

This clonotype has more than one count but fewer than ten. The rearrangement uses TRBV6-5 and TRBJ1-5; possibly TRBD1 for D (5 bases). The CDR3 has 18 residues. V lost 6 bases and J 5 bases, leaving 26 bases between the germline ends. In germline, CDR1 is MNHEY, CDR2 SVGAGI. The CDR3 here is CASSRSSRDGAWDQPQHF. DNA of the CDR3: TGTGCCAGCAGCCGATCCTCCCGGGACGGAGCTTGGGATCAGCCCCAGCATTTT.

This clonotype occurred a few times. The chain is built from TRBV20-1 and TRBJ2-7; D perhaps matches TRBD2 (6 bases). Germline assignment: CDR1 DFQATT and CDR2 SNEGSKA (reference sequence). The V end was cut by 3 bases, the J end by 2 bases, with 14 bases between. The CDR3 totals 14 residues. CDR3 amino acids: CSASNPLAAYEQYF. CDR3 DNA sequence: TGCAGTGCTAGCAACCCCTTAGCGGCCTACGAGCAGTACTTC.

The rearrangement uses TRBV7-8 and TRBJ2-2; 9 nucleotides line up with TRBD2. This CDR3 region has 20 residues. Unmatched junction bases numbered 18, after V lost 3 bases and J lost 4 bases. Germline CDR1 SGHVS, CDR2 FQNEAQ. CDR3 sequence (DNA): TGTGCCAGCAGCTTGGTTCTTGGCGGGAGGGCCTCTATTGGCACCGGGGAGCTGTTTTTT. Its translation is CASSLVLGGRASIGTGELFF. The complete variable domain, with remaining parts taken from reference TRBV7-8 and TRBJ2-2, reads GAGVSQSPRYKVAKRGQDVALRCDPISGHVSLFWYQQALGQGPEFLTYFQNEAQLDKSGLPSDRFFAERPEGSVSTLKIQRTQQEDSAVYLCASSLVLGGRASIGTGELFFGEGSRLTVL.

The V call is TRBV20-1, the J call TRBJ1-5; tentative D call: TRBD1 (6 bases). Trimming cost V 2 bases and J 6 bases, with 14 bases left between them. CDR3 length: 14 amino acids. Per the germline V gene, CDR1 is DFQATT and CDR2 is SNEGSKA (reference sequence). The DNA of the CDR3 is TGCAGTGCTAGAACAACAGGGCTGAGTCAGCCCCAGCATTTT. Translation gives CSARTTGLSQPQHF.

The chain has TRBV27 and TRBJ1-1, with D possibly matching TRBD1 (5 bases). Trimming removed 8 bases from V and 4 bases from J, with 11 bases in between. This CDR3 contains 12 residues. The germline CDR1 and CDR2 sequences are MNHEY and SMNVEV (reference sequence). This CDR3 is CASGARATEAFF. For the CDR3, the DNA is TGTGCCAGCGGGGCGAGGGCCACTGAAGCTTTCTTT.

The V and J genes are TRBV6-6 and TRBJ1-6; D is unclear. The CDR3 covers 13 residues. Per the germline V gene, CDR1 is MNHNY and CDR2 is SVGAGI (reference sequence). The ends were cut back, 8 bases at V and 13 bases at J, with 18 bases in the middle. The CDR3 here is CASLAGSGGPLHF. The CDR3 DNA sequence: TGTGCCAGCCTGGCGGGGTCCGGCGGCCCCCTCCACTTT.

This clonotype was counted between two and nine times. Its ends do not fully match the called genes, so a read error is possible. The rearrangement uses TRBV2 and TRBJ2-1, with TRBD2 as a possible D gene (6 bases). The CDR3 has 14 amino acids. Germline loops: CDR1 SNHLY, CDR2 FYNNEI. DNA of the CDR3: TGTGCCAGCAAACTAGCAGCCTCCTCCAATGAGCAGTTCTTC. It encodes CASKLAASSNEQFF.

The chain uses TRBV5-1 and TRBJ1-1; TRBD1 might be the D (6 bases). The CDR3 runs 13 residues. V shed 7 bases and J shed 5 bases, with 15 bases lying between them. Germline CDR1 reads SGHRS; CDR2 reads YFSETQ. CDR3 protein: CASRAGDKTEAFF. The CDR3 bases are TGCGCCAGCCGGGCAGGGGATAAGACTGAAGCTTTCTTT.

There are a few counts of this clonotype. CDR3 nucleotide sequence: TGCGCCAGCAGCCAAGAAGTAGCAGGGGCTGAAAAACTGTTTTTT. Translated, it gives CASSQEVAGAEKLFF. This chain links TRBV4-1 with TRBJ1-4; D possibly corresponds to TRBD1 (6 bases). Trimming cost V 0 bases and J 7 bases, with 12 bases left between them. The CDR3 runs to 15 residues. Germline CDR1 reads MGHRA; CDR2 reads YSYEKL.

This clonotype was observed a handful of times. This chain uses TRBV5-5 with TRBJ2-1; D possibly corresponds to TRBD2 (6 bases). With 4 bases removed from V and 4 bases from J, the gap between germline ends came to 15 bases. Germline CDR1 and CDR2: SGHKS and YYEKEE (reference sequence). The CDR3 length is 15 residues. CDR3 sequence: CASSGGAWAYNEQFF. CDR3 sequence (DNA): TGTGCCAGCAGCGGCGGGGCGTGGGCTTACAATGAGCAGTTCTTC.

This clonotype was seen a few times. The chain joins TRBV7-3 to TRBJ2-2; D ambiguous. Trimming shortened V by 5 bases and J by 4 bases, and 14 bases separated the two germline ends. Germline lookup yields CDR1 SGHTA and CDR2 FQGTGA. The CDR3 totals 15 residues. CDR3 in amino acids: CASSRSAVSTGELFF. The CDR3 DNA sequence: TGTGCCAGCAGCCGAAGCGCAGTGAGCACCGGGGAGCTGTTTTTT. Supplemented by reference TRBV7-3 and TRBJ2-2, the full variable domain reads GAGVSQTPSNKVTEKGKYVELRCDPISGHTALYWYRQSLGQGPEFLIYFQGTGAADDSGLPNDRFFAVRPEGSVSTLKIQRTERGDSAVYLCASSRSAVSTGELFFGEGSRLTVL.

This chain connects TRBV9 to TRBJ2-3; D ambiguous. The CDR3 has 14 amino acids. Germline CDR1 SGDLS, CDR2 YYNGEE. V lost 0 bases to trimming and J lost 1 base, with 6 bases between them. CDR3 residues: CASSVERGTDTQYF. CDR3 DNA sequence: TGTGCCAGCAGCGTAGAACGAGGCACAGATACGCAGTATTTT.

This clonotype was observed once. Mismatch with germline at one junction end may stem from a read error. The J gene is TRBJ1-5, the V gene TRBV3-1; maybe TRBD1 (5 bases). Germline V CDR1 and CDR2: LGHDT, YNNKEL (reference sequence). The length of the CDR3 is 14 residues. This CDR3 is CTSSPQGGNQPQHF. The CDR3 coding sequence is TGTACCAGCAGCCCGCAGGGAGGCAATCAGCCCCAGCATTTT.

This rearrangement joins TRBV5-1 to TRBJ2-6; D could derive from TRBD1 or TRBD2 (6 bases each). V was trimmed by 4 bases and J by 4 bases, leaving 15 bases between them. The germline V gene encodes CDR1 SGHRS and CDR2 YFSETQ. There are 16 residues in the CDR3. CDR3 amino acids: CASSLLGGAGANVLTF. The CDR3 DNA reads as TGCGCCAGCAGCCTATTGGGGGGCGCCGGGGCCAACGTCCTGACTTTC.

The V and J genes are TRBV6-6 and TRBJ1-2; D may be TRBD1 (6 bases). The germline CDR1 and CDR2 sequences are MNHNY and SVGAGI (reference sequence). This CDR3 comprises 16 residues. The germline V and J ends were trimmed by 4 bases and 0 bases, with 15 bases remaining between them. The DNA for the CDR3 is TGTGCCAGCAGTTTCATGACAGGACATCCTAACTATGGCTACACCTTC. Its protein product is CASSFMTGHPNYGYTF.

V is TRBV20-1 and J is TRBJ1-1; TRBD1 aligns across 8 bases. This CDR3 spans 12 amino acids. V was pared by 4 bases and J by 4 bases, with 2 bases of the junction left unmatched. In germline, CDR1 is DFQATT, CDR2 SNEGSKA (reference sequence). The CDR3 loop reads CSATTGGTEAFF. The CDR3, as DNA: TGCAGTGCTACTACAGGGGGCACTGAAGCTTTCTTT.

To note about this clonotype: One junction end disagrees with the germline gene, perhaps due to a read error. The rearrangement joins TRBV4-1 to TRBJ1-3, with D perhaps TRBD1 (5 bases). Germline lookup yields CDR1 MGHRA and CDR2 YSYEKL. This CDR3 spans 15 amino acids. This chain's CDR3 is CAGSFRELSGNTIYF. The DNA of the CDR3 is TGCGCCGGCAGCTTCAGGGAACTCTCTGGAAACACCATATATTTT.

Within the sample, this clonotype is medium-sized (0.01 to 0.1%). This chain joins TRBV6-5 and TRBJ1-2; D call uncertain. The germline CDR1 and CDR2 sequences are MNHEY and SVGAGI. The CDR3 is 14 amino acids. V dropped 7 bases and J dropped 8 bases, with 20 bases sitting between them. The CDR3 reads CASTTRPLQEGYTF. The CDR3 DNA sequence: TGTGCCAGCACCACCCGGCCACTTCAAGAAGGCTACACCTTC.